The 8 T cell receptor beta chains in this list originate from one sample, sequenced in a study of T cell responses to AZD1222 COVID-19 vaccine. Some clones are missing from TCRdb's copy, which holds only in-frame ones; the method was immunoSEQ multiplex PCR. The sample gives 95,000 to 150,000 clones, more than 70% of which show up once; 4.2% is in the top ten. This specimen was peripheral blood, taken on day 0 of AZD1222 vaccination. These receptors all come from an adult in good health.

CDR3 coding DNA: TGTGCCAGCCTAGACAGGGGCGGGTACGAGCAGTACTTC. Amino acids: CASLDRGGYEQYF. The chain recombines TRBV28 with TRBJ2-7; 8 nucleotides match TRBD1. J gave up 4 bases and V 8 bases, and 7 bases lay outside the gene matches. Germline CDR1 MDHEN, CDR2 SYDVKM. The CDR3 loop spans 13 amino acids.

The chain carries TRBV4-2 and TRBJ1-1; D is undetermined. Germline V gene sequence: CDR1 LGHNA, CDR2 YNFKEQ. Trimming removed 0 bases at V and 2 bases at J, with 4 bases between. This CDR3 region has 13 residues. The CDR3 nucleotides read TGTGCCAGCAGCCAAGACCCAAACACTGAAGCTTTCTTT. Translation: CASSQDPNTEAFF.

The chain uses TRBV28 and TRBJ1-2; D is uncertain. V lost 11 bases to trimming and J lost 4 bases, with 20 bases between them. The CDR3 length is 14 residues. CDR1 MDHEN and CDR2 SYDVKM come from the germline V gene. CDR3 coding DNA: TGTGCCGGGAGGCCCTCGGTGGCCGGCTATGGCTACACCTTC. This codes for CAGRPSVAGYGYTF.

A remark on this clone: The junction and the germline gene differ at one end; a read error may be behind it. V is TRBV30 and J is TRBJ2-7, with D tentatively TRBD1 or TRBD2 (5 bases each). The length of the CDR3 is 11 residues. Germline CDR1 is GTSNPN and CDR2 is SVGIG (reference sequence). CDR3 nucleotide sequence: TGTGCCTGGAGGGAGCAGGGACCCCCCCACTTC. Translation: CAWREQGPPHF.

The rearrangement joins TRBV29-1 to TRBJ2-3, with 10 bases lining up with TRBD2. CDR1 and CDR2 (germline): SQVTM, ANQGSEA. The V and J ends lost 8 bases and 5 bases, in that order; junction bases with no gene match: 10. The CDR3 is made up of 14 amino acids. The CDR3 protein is CSLAGGTSVDTQYF. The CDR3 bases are TGCAGCCTGGCCGGGGGGACTAGCGTAGATACGCAGTATTTT.

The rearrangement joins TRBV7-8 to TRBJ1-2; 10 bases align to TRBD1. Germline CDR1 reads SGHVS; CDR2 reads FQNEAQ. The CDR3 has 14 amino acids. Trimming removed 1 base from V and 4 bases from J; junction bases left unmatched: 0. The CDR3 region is CASSLGTGGYGYTF. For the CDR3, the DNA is TGTGCCAGCAGCTTAGGGACAGGGGGCTATGGCTACACCTTC.

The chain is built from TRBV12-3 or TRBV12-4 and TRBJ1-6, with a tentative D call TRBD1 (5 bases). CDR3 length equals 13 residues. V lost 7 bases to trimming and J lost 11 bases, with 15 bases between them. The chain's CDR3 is CASKVLGEAPLHF. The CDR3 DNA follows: TGTGCCAGCAAGGTCCTAGGGGAAGCACCCCTCCACTTT.

CDR3 sequence: CASSLPGGYDGYTF. The CDR3 DNA is TGTGCCAGCAGCTTACCGGGGGGATACGATGGCTACACCTTC. The rearrangement joins TRBV7-2 to TRBJ1-2, with a weak D call TRBD1 (5 bases). V lost 2 bases and J lost 6, with 13 bases in between. The CDR3 totals 14 residues. Germline CDR1 and CDR2: SGHTA and FQGNSA.